This T cell receptor (beta chain) was recovered during a study of shared clonotypes between healthy human individuals. As for the study in general: Per donor, CD8 memory used one plate, CD8 naive used two, CD4 memory used three and CD4 naive used three.

Only in-frame clones appear in the TCRdb table, and some are missing; sequencing was by immunoSEQ multiplex PCR. This table holds under 2,000,000 clones, 85% to 95% found once. Per the germline V gene, CDR1 is MDHEN and CDR2 is SYDVKM. The CDR3 runs to 13 residues. V dropped 5 bases and J dropped 3 bases, with 11 bases sitting between them. CD45RO negativity and positive selection for CCR7 defined naive CD8 cells, a population that excluded terminally differentiated effector memory CD45RA+ cells. Study-level results: Compared with memory subsets, naive subsets generally had larger estimated richness. Despite large depth, rarefaction showed incomplete sorted-subset sequencing.

A word on this clone: What it binds is not known.

Sequenced material: naive CD8+ T cells sorted from blood. The clonotype originates from a man aged 18 to 30 in good health. The chain uses TRBV28 and TRBJ2-7, with D perhaps TRBD1 (5 bases). CDR3 sequence (DNA): TGTGCCAGCAGTCCATTTGACAGCTACGAGCAGTACTTC. Its protein is CASSPFDSYEQYF.